What follows describes a single T cell receptor beta chain. The table lists this clonotype with many counts. The target of this receptor is not known. Base qualities were left out, and no much larger clone turns up one base away. The data originate from a study of kidney transplant recipient with SARS-CoV-2 infection (dated by TCRdb to the early 2020s). According to the study, the label for this sample's time point signals: pre-pandemic baseline sample and day 111 after first positive SARS-CoV-2 test. CDR1 SEHNR and CDR2 FQNEAQ were looked up in the germline V gene (reference sequence). From the cysteine up to the phenylalanine, the CDR3 has a length of 16 residues. CDR3 DNA only is kept here, 48 bases in frame from base 1. V and J are truncated by 7 bases and 7 bases respectively, leaving an intervening sequence of 25 bases. Sequencing was carried out with an Illumina MiSeq. Profiling of the peripheral T cell repertoire was carried out for human TCRbeta genes. On the authors' methods: To account for variability over time, differences in clonotype abundance were tested using beta-binomial modelling. Expanded clonotypes were screened against the ImmuneCODE reference database of SARS-CoV-2-associated TCRs and mapped to viral genome regions. Further repertoire analyses covered TRBV gene usage, CDR3 length, CDR3 amino acid overlap between time points, clonotype abundance distributions and Jaccard similarity. In-frame beta chains were kept once TCRdb had trimmed the public reads at Q25 with fastp and called clones with MiXCR. Merged by CDR3 protein, the rows form single entries marked with the most common genes and DNA. The V and J calls here are based on TCRdb, not the publication. The sample table lists fewer than 250,000 distinct CDR3 sequences, 29% of them with a count of one. Nearly 7.5% of the sample belongs to the ten largest clones.

The chain couples TRBV7-9 to TRBJ1-1; the D gene is perhaps TRBD1, on 5 matching bases. The sequence came from a male patient in his 30s who had COVID-19 and was a kidney transplant recipient. Some T cells may have been brought in with the graft after a transplant. The sample here was a blood sample, taken at baseline and between days 110 and 120 from a kidney transplant recipient. The DNA sequence is as follows: TGTGCCAGCACCCACAGCCTGGGGACTTACAGATTTGAAGCTTTCTTT. Protein translation: CASTHSLGTYRFEAFF.